Listed below are T cell receptor beta chains from one sample, sequenced in a study of CD8 T cells in ankylosing spondylitis. TCRdb reprocessed the 5' RACE reads via MiXCR and lists one record per CDR3 protein. The table records 30,000 to 45,000 distinct CDR3 sequences, approximately 16% of them present only once. The specimen sequenced was blood. These receptor sequences come from a male donor with ankylosing spondylitis or in good health (not recorded which). Each CDR3 is given with its conserved first and last residue. The order of the fields is D gene, J gene, V gene, clone size, CDR3 protein, CDR3 DNA. A D gene is named only where the DNA matches it firmly. Clone size is shown for a subset of rows, as once, few, many or a class of expanded clone.

. TRBJ1-6 TRBV20-1 . CSATRVGGYNSPLHF TGCAGTGCTACCAGGGTCGGAGGCTATAATTCACCCCTCCACTTT
. TRBJ2-2 TRBV9 . CASSVGDSGTGELFF TGTGCCAGCAGCGTAGGGGACTCGGGCACCGGGGAGCTGTTTTTT
TRBD2 TRBJ2-1 TRBV11-2 few CASTPAWAGGNNEQFF TGTGCCAGCACCCCAGCATGGGCGGGGGGAAACAATGAGCAGTTCTTC
. TRBJ2-1 TRBV2 . CASSLDRLNEQFF TGTGCCAGCAGTCTGGACAGACTCAATGAGCAGTTCTTC
. TRBJ2-2 TRBV3-1 few CASSRGSLNTGELFF TGTGCCAGCAGCCGTGGCTCCCTGAACACCGGGGAGCTGTTTTTT
. TRBJ2-2 TRBV28 few CASSRGDTGELFF TGTGCCAGCAGTCGGGGCGACACCGGGGAGCTGTTTTTT
. TRBJ2-6 TRBV7-9 . CASSLISPGANVLTF TGTGCCAGCAGCTTAATCTCTCCTGGGGCCAACGTCCTGACTTTC
. TRBJ1-1 TRBV3-1 . CASSQVTLLNTEAFF TGTGCCAGCAGCCAAGTGACTTTATTGAACACTGAAGCTTTCTTT
TRBD2 TRBJ2-3 TRBV20-1 few CSASRGLAGHRDTQYF TGCAGTGCTAGTCGGGGACTAGCGGGACATAGAGATACGCAGTATTTT
. TRBJ1-4 TRBV6-5 . CASSPLSGIEKLFF TGTGCCAGCAGTCCGCTGTCAGGGATTGAAAAACTGTTTTTT
. TRBJ2-3 TRBV4-2 few CASSQDLASTDTQYF TGTGCCAGCAGCCAAGATTTGGCGAGCACAGATACGCAGTATTTT
. TRBJ2-1 TRBV10-3 . CAIGVYNEQFF TGTGCCATCGGGGTCTACAATGAGCAGTTCTTC
. TRBJ2-3 TRBV5-1 . CASSLGSSRRPDTQYF TGCGCCAGCAGCTTGGGAAGTAGTCGGCGGCCAGATACGCAGTATTTT
TRBD2 TRBJ2-2 TRBV28 few CASIGGGWTGELFF TGTGCCAGCATCGGCGGGGGGTGGACCGGGGAGCTGTTTTTT
. TRBJ2-5 TRBV3-1 few CASSPRTNQETQYF TGTGCCAGCAGCCCTCGGACTAACCAAGAGACCCAGTACTTC
. TRBJ2-1 TRBV6-2/TRBV6-3 . CAAGQHYNEQFF TGTGCCGCAGGACAGCACTACAATGAGCAGTTCTTC
. TRBJ2-3 TRBV5-1 . CASSFGLAPISTDTQYF TGCGCCAGCAGCTTCGGGCTAGCGCCGATCTCCACAGATACGCAGTATTTT
. TRBJ2-3 TRBV28 few CASSPPGSLIDTQYF TGTGCCAGCAGTCCTCCGGGCAGCCTTATAGATACGCAGTATTTT
TRBD2 TRBJ2-1 TRBV6-5 few CASRWTSGSSYNEQFF TGTGCCAGCAGGTGGACTAGCGGGAGCTCCTACAATGAGCAGTTCTTC
. TRBJ2-2 TRBV7-9 . CASSFTGELFF TGTGCCAGCAGCTTTACCGGGGAGCTGTTTTTT
. TRBJ1-2 TRBV5-1 . CASSLPGANYGYTF TGCGCCAGCAGCTTGCCGGGAGCTAACTATGGCTACACCTTC
. TRBJ2-1 TRBV10-3 few CAITAWGEESDEQFF TGTGCCATCACCGCTTGGGGGGAGGAGAGCGATGAGCAGTTCTTC
. TRBJ2-3 TRBV20-1 few CSARSGSGTDTQYF TGCAGTGCTAGGTCCGGGTCGGGCACAGATACGCAGTATTTT
. TRBJ1-1 TRBV20-1 few CSARGGRPNTEAFF TGCAGTGCTAGGGGTGGGCGACCGAACACTGAAGCTTTCTTT
TRBD2 TRBJ2-1 TRBV5-4 few CASSEGLATYNEQFF TGTGCCAGCAGCGAGGGACTAGCGACTTACAATGAGCAGTTCTTC
. TRBJ2-3 TRBV10-3 few CAISESGGTDTQYF TGTGCCATCAGTGAGTCCGGGGGCACAGATACGCAGTATTTT
TRBD1 TRBJ2-3 TRBV5-1 few CASSRGQGPWADTQYF TGCGCCAGCAGCCGCGGACAGGGGCCTTGGGCAGATACGCAGTATTTT